This TCR beta chain was retrieved from a study of blood T cell repertoires in COVID-19. Methods used by the authors: Nucleated cell counts were estimated from reference gene primer amplification. Some clones are missing from TCRdb's copy, which holds only in-frame ones; the method was immunoSEQ multiplex PCR. V and J calls and clone size follow that table, whereas D and trimming were derived from the DNA. In the table there are approximately 83,000 clones, about 82% of which are singletons. The CDR3 has 14 amino acids. J was trimmed by 5 bases and V by 7 bases; bases with no gene match: 5. CDR1 is SNHLY, CDR2 FYNNEI, per germline.

V is TRBV2 and J is TRBJ2-5; 12 bases are shared with TRBD1. The TCR was taken from a man aged 50 to 60 with acute or convalescent COVID-19. Input material: peripheral blood. CDR3 amino acids: CASMGQGAGETQYF. The CDR3 DNA reads TGTGCCAGCATGGGACAGGGGGCCGGGGAGACCCAGTACTTC. The whole variable domain, filled in from reference TRBV2 and TRBJ2-5, reads EPEVTQTPSHQVTQMGQEVILRCVPISNHLYFYWYRQILGQKVEFLVSFYNNEISEKSEIFDDQFSVERPDGSNFTLKIRSTKLEDSAMYFCASMGQGAGETQYFGPGTRLLVL.